This TCR beta chain appears in the sequencing data of a study of vaccination and CD4 T cells after COVID-19. Study context: Convalescent participants consisted of six males and four females, two being Hispanic. The cells were exposed to overlapping spike peptides originating from SARS-CoV-2, HCoV-NL63, HCoV-OC43 and HCoV-229E for stimulation.

There are 13 residues in the CDR3. With the Oncomine TCR Beta short-read assay, DNA from cultured CD4+ T cells was sequenced. TCRdb reprocessed the PCR reads via MiXCR and lists one record per CDR3 protein. The sample lists more than 12,000 distinct CDR3 sequences; over 65% were seen once. This clonotype was counted only a few times. Antigen: not known. Treatment meaning: roughly nine-day PBMC culture with coronavirus spike peptide pools or control peptides (ViraFEST assay). Negative selection enriched CD4+ T cells from cultures at nine to eleven days. Input material: CD4+ T cells from blood, cultured in vitro. This rearrangement joins TRBV21-1 to TRBJ1-1; TRBD1 is the table's D call, not checked against the DNA. TRBV21-1 corresponds to a pseudogene. The receptor was derived from a human donor who had recovered from COVID-19. CDR3 amino acids: CASRTGRRTEAFF. CDR3 DNA sequence: TGTGCCAGCAGAACAGGGAGGAGGACTGAAGCTTTCTTT.